These 21 T cell receptor beta chains share one sample of origin, sequenced in a study of blood T cell repertoires in COVID-19. Generated by immunoSEQ multiplex PCR, the TCRdb table keeps only in-frame clones and is missing some. The sample includes more than 100,000 clones, 81% of them seen just once. The specimen sequenced was peripheral blood. The receptors stem from a woman aged 60-75 years with active or convalescent COVID-19.

The rearrangement uses TRBV28 and TRBJ1-1, with TRBD1 matching over 7 bases. CDR1 and CDR2 from the germline V gene are MDHEN and SYDVKM. This CDR3 comprises 16 residues. The J segment lost 1 base and the V segment lost 8 bases, leaving 13 bases of the junction unmatched. Here the CDR3 reads CASGGRGTATNTEAFF. CDR3 bases: TGTGCCAGCGGGGGTAGAGGGACAGCTACGAACACTGAAGCTTTCTTT.

The chain combines TRBV6-5 with TRBJ2-3; a weak D match, TRBD2 (5 bases). The CDR3 length is 15 residues. Germline V gene data show CDR1 as MNHEY and CDR2 as SVGAGI. Trimming stripped 4 bases from V and 4 bases from J, with 15 bases between. CDR3 protein: CASSSRGSEADTQYF. The DNA for the CDR3 is TGTGCCAGCAGTTCCCGGGGTAGCGAGGCAGATACGCAGTATTTT.

Written as DNA, the CDR3 is TGTGCCAGCAGCCGAGGACTAGCGGGGGTCCAAGAGACCCAGTACTTC. Translated: CASSRGLAGVQETQYF. This chain links TRBV11-3 with TRBJ2-5, with 13 positions matching TRBD2. V was pared by 5 bases and J by 1 base, with 4 bases of the junction left unmatched. The V gene's germline CDR1 is SGHNT and CDR2 YENEEA. CDR3 length equals 16 residues.

This clone was recorded only once. V is TRBV18 and J is TRBJ2-1; 10 nucleotides align to TRBD1. CDR3 length equals 16 residues. The germline CDR1 and CDR2 sequences are KGHSH and LQKENI. Germline trimming cut 4 bases from V and 4 bases from J; bases unmatched to any gene: 7. CDR3 sequence reads: CASSLEMDRGYNEQFF. The CDR3 DNA reads as TGTGCCAGCTCACTTGAGATGGACAGGGGGTACAATGAGCAGTTCTTC.

V and J are TRBV7-2 and TRBJ2-7, with TRBD1 matching over 9 bases. The length of the CDR3 is 15 residues. V dropped 3 bases and J dropped 3; count of bases not matched to a gene: 6. Per germline, CDR1 SGHTA and CDR2 FQGNSA. CDR3 sequence (DNA): TGTGCCAGCAGCTTCCGGACAGGGGAAAGCTACGAGCAGTACTTC. Translation gives CASSFRTGESYEQYF.

The chain uses TRBV28 and TRBJ2-3, with D possibly matching TRBD2 (6 bases). The CDR3 loop spans 13 amino acids. Germline-derived CDR1 and CDR2 are MDHEN and SYDVKM. Between the trimmed V and J ends, which lost 6 bases and 1 base, there was a span of 8 bases. The CDR3 spells CASRTGGTDTQYF. The CDR3 nucleotides are TGTGCCAGCAGAACGGGAGGCACAGATACGCAGTATTTT.

The chain couples TRBV19 to TRBJ2-5, with D perhaps matching TRBD1 (6 bases). Trimming left V 4 bases short and J 4 bases short, with 10 bases between. The CDR3 has 13 amino acids. Germline V gene sequence: CDR1 LNHDA, CDR2 SQIVND (reference sequence). As DNA, the CDR3 is TGTGCCAGTAGTACAGGGGTTCCAGAGACCCAGTACTTC. Its translation: CASSTGVPETQYF.

This chain links TRBV4-3 with TRBJ2-1; TRBD2 matches at 9 bases. Germline CDR1 and CDR2: LGHNA and YSLEER. The CDR3 is made up of 16 amino acids. The ends lost 0 bases at V and 11 bases at J; junction bases unmatched: 11. The CDR3 DNA sequence: TGCGCCAGCAGCCAAGAAGTCGCAGCGGGAGGACTCCAGCAGTTCTTC. Encoded protein: CASSQEVAAGGLQQFF.

Turning to this clone: Other DNA sequences in this specimen translate into the identical CDR3. This sequence joins TRBV20-1 and TRBJ1-1; D might be TRBD1 (5 bases). This CDR3 is built from 11 residues. V lost 6 bases to trimming and J lost 6 bases, with 11 bases between them. Germline CDR1 is DFQATT and CDR2 is SNEGSKA (reference sequence). The CDR3 is CSAPRQSEAFF. CDR3 bases: TGCAGTGCCCCCCGACAGTCTGAAGCTTTCTTT.

This clone showed up just a few times. V is TRBV6-5 and J is TRBJ1-1, with D unresolved. The germline V gene has CDR1 MNHEY and CDR2 SVGAGI. The V end was cut by 7 bases, the J end by 5 bases, with 14 bases between. The CDR3 consists of 13 residues. The CDR3 spells CASTPPGGTEAFF. CDR3 nucleotide sequence: TGTGCCAGCACCCCCCCCGGCGGGACTGAAGCTTTCTTT.

The rearrangement joins TRBV6-5 to TRBJ1-2; no reliable D call. The germline V gene encodes CDR1 MNHEY and CDR2 SVGAGI. Trimming removed 3 bases at V and 8 bases at J, with 10 bases between. This CDR3 spans 12 amino acids. The CDR3 sequence: CASSYPAGGYTF. The CDR3 DNA follows: TGTGCCAGCAGTTATCCCGCCGGGGGCTACACCTTC.

The chain has TRBV5-1 and TRBJ1-2; 7 positions match TRBD1. Germline assignment: CDR1 SGHRS and CDR2 YFSETQ. The CDR3 runs 14 residues. V shed 0 bases and J 8 bases; nucleotides not matched to a gene: 7. CDR3 protein: CASSLDRGARGYTF. CDR3 nucleotides: TGCGCCAGCAGCTTGGACAGGGGCGCGCGGGGCTACACCTTC. Together with reference TRBV5-1 and TRBJ1-2, the CDR3 gives the full variable domain: KAGVTQTPRYLIKTRGQQVTLSCSPISGHRSVSWYQQTPGQGLQFLFEYFSETQRNKGNFPGRFSGRQFSNSRSEMNVSTLELGDSALYLCASSLDRGARGYTFGSGTRLTVV.

This clone showed up just once. The chain recombines TRBV2 with TRBJ1-1; D not certain. V gave up 5 bases and J gave up 3 bases, with 13 bases separating them. There are 14 residues in the CDR3. Germline V gene lookup returns CDR1 SNHLY and CDR2 FYNNEI. Written as DNA, the CDR3 is TGTGCCAGCAGTTTAACTGCGAGGGACACTGAAGCTTTCTTT. Its protein product is CASSLTARDTEAFF. Full variable domain (rest looked up from reference TRBV2 and TRBJ1-1): EPEVTQTPSHQVTQMGQEVILRCVPISNHLYFYWYRQILGQKVEFLVSFYNNEISEKSEIFDDQFSVERPDGSNFTLKIRSTKLEDSAMYFCASSLTARDTEAFFGQGTRLTVV.

This clone was found a few times. The genes are TRBV5-5 and TRBJ1-5; a weak D match, TRBD1 (6 bases). Germline CDR1 and CDR2: SGHKS and YYEKEE (reference sequence). CDR3 length equals 15 residues. Trimming removed 4 bases from V and 3 bases from J, with 14 bases in between. CDR3 DNA sequence: TGTGCCAGCAGCCCCACGGGACACCTCAATCAGCCCCAGCATTTT. Translated: CASSPTGHLNQPQHF.

In its sample, this clone was seen once. The CDR3 nucleotides are TGCGCCAGCAGCTTATTTGACAGTGCCTTCTCTGGAAACACCATATATTTT. It encodes CASSLFDSAFSGNTIYF. This sequence joins TRBV5-1 and TRBJ1-3; D is possibly TRBD1 (5 bases). Trimming shortened V by 2 bases and J by 0 bases, and 15 bases separated the two germline ends. Germline V lookup: CDR1 SGHRS, CDR2 YFSETQ. The CDR3 has 17 residues.

The chain recombines TRBV5-1 with TRBJ2-5; tentatively, D is TRBD1 (6 bases). The V gene lost 1 base and the J gene lost 1 base, with 14 bases spanning the gap. Germline CDR1 SGHRS, CDR2 YFSETQ. The CDR3 is 16 amino acids. The CDR3 DNA reads TGCGCCAGCAGCTTGATTGTGTGGGGGCTCCAAGAGACCCAGTACTTC. Protein: CASSLIVWGLQETQYF.

V is TRBV7-2 and J is TRBJ1-2, with TRBD1 as a possible D gene (5 bases). The CDR3 has 12 amino acids. Germline V gene lookup returns CDR1 SGHTA and CDR2 FQGNSA. Trimming stripped 5 bases from V and 4 bases from J, with 8 bases between. CDR3 sequence reads: CASSPDTYGYTF. The CDR3 region has the DNA TGTGCCAGCAGCCCGGACACCTATGGCTACACCTTC.

V gene TRBV19 combines with J gene TRBJ2-2, with unresolved D. The germline V gene encodes CDR1 LNHDA and CDR2 SQIVND (reference sequence). Trimming removed 7 bases at V and 1 base at J, with 13 bases between. The CDR3 is 15 amino acids. CDR3 residues: CASTPSLRNTGELFF. The CDR3 coding sequence is TGTGCCAGTACCCCTTCCTTGCGGAACACCGGGGAGCTGTTTTTT.

The CDR3 DNA reads TGTGCCAGCAGTGGAGACAGGGGGCAGGTTGGTGGCTACACCTTC. Its translation is CASSGDRGQVGGYTF. The genes are TRBV25-1 and TRBJ1-2; TRBD1 agrees at 10 bases. Germline V gene data show CDR1 as MGHDK and CDR2 as SYGVNS. The CDR3 extends over 15 amino acids. V shed 4 bases, J shed 7 bases, and the junction held 9 bases outside the gene matches.

This clone has just a few counts. V is TRBV27 and J is TRBJ2-7, with 7 bases lining up with TRBD2. Germline-derived CDR1 and CDR2 are MNHEY and SMNVEV (reference sequence). The CDR3 spans 13 residues. The ends lost 6 bases at V and 3 bases at J; junction bases unmatched: 5. CDR3 region: CASRRSGNYEQYF. DNA of the CDR3: TGTGCCAGCAGGCGAAGCGGGAACTACGAGCAGTACTTC.

The gene calls are TRBV30 and TRBJ2-7; 8 nucleotides agree with TRBD2. CDR3 length: 16 residues. After removal of 2 bases from V and 9 bases from J, the junction contained 18 bases not matched to a gene. Looked up from germline, CDR1 is GTSNPN and CDR2 is SVGIG (reference sequence). The CDR3 region is CAWSPSRLASDTVQYF. The CDR3 DNA reads as TGTGCCTGGAGTCCATCACGACTAGCGTCGGACACGGTGCAGTACTTC.